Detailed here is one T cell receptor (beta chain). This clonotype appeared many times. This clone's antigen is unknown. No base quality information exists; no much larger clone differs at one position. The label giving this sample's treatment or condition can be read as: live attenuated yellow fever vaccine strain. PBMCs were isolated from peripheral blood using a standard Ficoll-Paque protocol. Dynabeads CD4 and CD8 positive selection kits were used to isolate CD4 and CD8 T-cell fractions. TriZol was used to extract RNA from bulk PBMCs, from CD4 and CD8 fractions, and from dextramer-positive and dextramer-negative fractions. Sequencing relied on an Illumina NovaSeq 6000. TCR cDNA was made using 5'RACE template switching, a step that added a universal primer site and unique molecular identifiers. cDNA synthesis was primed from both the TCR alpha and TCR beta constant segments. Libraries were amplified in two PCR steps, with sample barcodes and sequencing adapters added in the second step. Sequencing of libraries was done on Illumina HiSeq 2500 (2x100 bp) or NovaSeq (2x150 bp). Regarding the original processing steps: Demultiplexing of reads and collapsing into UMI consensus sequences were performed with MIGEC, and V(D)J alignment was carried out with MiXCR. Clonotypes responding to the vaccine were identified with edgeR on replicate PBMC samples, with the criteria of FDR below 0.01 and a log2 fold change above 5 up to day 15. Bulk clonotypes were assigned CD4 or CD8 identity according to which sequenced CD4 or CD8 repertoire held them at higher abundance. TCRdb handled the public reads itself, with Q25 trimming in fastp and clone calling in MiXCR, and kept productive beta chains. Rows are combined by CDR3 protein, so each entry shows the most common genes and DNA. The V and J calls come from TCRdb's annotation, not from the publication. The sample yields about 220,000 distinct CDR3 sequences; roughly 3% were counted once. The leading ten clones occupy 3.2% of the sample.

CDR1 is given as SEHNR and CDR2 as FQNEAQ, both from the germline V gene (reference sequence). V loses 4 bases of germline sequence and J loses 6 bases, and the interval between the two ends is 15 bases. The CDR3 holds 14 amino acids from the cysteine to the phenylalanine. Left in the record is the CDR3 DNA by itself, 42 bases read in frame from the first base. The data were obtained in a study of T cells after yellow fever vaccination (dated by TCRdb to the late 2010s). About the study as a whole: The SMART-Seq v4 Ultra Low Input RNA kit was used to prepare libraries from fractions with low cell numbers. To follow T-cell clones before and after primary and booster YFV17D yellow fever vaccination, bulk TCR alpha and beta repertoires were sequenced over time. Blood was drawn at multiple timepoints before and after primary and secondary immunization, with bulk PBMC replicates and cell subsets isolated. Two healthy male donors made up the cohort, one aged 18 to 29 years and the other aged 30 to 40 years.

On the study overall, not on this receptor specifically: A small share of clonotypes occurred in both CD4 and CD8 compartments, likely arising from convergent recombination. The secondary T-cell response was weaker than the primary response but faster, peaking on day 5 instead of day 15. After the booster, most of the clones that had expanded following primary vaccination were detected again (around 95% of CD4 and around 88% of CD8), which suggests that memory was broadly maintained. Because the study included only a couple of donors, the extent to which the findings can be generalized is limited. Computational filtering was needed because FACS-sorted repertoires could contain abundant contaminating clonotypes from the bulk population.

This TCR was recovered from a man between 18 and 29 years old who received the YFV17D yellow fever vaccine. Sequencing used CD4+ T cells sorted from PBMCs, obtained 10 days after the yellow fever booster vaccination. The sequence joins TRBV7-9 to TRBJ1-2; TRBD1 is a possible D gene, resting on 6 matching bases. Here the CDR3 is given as CASSSIQGVDGYTF. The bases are TGTGCCAGCAGCTCAATACAGGGTGTAGATGGCTACACCTTC.